The 15 T cell receptor beta chains reported below all come from one sample, sequenced in a study of blood T cell repertoires in COVID-19. Clones were read by immunoSEQ multiplex PCR, and TCRdb kept only the in-frame ones, dropping some. The table records approximately 32,000 clones, about 91% of them present only once. The material sequenced was peripheral blood. All receptors come from a woman in her sixties or seventies with active COVID-19.

This clone was recorded only once. V and J are TRBV5-1 and TRBJ2-7, with TRBD1 matching 8 bases. Germline V CDR1 and CDR2: SGHRS, YFSETQ. With V trimmed by 2 bases and J by 5 bases, 9 bases remained unmatched. The CDR3 extends over 15 amino acids. In DNA form, the CDR3 reads TGCGCCAGCAGCTTTCAGGGGGCGTTTTCGGACGAGCAGTACTTC. It specifies CASSFQGAFSDEQYF. The full variable domain, in which reference TRBV5-1 and TRBJ2-7 provide the parts outside the CDR3, is KAGVTQTPRYLIKTRGQQVTLSCSPISGHRSVSWYQQTPGQGLQFLFEYFSETQRNKGNFPGRFSGRQFSNSRSEMNVSTLELGDSALYLCASSFQGAFSDEQYFGPGTRLTVT.

The rearrangement joins TRBV2 to TRBJ1-4; 9 bases are shared with TRBD1. Germline V gene lookup returns CDR1 SNHLY and CDR2 FYNNEI. CDR3 length: 14 residues. Trimming removed 6 bases from V and 8 bases from J; junction bases left unmatched: 7. The chain's CDR3 is CASRLTGGAEKLFF. As DNA, the CDR3 is TGTGCCAGCAGATTGACAGGGGGGGCCGAAAAACTGTTTTTT.

In this sample, this clone turned up once. V gene TRBV19 combines with J gene TRBJ2-5; maybe TRBD2 (6 bases). Looked up from germline, CDR1 is LNHDA and CDR2 is SQIVND (reference sequence). The ends were cut back, 4 bases at V and 0 bases at J, with 18 bases in the middle. The CDR3 runs 17 residues. In DNA, the CDR3 is TGTGCCAGTAGTACCCCCCAGATGGCGGGGAACCAAGAGACCCAGTACTTC. Protein: CASSTPQMAGNQETQYF. Together with reference TRBV19 and TRBJ2-5, the CDR3 gives the full variable domain: DGGITQSPKYLFRKEGQNVTLSCEQNLNHDAMYWYRQDPGQGLRLIYYSQIVNDFQKGDIAEGYSVSREKKESFPLTVTSAQKNPTAFYLCASSTPQMAGNQETQYFGPGTRLLVL.

The chain combines TRBV5-1 with TRBJ2-6; D is perhaps TRBD1 (5 bases). This CDR3 has 17 residues. V was cut by 5 bases and J by 0 bases, with 15 bases left in between. CDR1 is SGHRS, CDR2 YFSETQ, per germline. CDR3 in amino acids: CASRYWTSRSGANVLTF. DNA for the CDR3: TGCGCCAGCAGATACTGGACAAGCCGCTCTGGGGCCAACGTCCTGACTTTC.

The DNA of the CDR3 is TGTGCCAGCAGTTATTGGGTGACAGGGAGCACTGAAGCTTTCTTT. It encodes CASSYWVTGSTEAFF. This chain links TRBV6-5 with TRBJ1-1; TRBD1 matches 7 bases. V was pared by 3 bases and J by 4 bases, with 8 bases of the junction left unmatched. Germline assignment: CDR1 MNHEY and CDR2 SVGAGI. This CDR3 contains 15 residues.

This chain connects TRBV10-2 to TRBJ1-2; D call uncertain. There are 13 residues in the CDR3. Germline V gene lookup returns CDR1 WSHSY and CDR2 SAAADI. V lost 3 bases, J lost 5 bases, and 10 bases lay in between. The CDR3 region is CASSEAGEYGYTF. DNA of the CDR3: TGCGCCAGCAGTGAAGCGGGAGAGTATGGCTACACCTTC.

This clone was counted once. The chain links TRBV2 to TRBJ2-2; no reliable D call. CDR1 is SNHLY, CDR2 FYNNEI, per germline. The V gene lost 4 bases and the J gene lost 1 base, with 13 bases spanning the gap. This CDR3 is built from 16 residues. This CDR3 is CASSATYSRNTGELFF. In DNA form, the CDR3 reads TGTGCCAGCAGTGCTACCTATTCAAGGAACACCGGGGAGCTGTTTTTT.

The chain joins TRBV5-1 to TRBJ2-2; 7 bases are shared with TRBD2. CDR3 length: 16 amino acids. With 1 base clipped from V and 6 bases from J, the junction kept 9 bases outside the gene matches. The V gene's germline CDR1 is SGHRS and CDR2 YFSETQ. CDR3 sequence reads: CASSLRTQTSPGELFF. The CDR3 coding sequence is TGCGCCAGCAGCTTGAGAACCCAGACTAGCCCCGGGGAGCTGTTTTTT. Using reference TRBV5-1 and TRBJ2-2 for the parts outside the CDR3, the full variable domain is KAGVTQTPRYLIKTRGQQVTLSCSPISGHRSVSWYQQTPGQGLQFLFEYFSETQRNKGNFPGRFSGRQFSNSRSEMNVSTLELGDSALYLCASSLRTQTSPGELFFGEGSRLTVL.

The chain joins TRBV6-5 to TRBJ1-1, with D uncertain. The germline CDR1 and CDR2 sequences are MNHEY and SVGAGI. The CDR3 extends over 15 amino acids. The germline V and J ends were trimmed by 0 bases and 0 bases, with 8 bases remaining between them. CDR3 DNA: TGTGCCAGCAGTTACTCGAAAACTATGAACACTGAAGCTTTCTTT. It codes for CASSYSKTMNTEAFF.

The sample holds one count of this clone. DNA of the CDR3: TGTGCCAGCAGTCCGAACCGGGACAGGGTCGTGAGTGAGCAGTTCTTC. Translated: CASSPNRDRVVSEQFF. The chain combines TRBV2 with TRBJ2-1, with 9 bases lining up with TRBD1. Per germline, CDR1 SNHLY and CDR2 FYNNEI. This CDR3 region has 16 residues. With V trimmed by 5 bases and J by 9 bases, 14 bases remained unmatched.

The chain employs TRBV12-3 or TRBV12-4 and TRBJ2-3; D gene ambiguous. The CDR3 has 12 amino acids. Trimming stripped 2 bases from V and 2 bases from J, with 2 bases between. CDR3 DNA sequence: TGTGCCAGCAGTTTACACACAGATACGCAGTATTTT. Residues: CASSLHTDTQYF.

The CDR3 DNA sequence: TGTGCCAGCGGCACGGGGGAGGTATACAATGAGCAGTTCTTC. It yields the protein CASGTGEVYNEQFF. V is TRBV7-3 and J is TRBJ2-1; tentatively, D is TRBD2 (6 bases). The germline CDR1 and CDR2 sequences are SGHTA and FQGTGA. CDR3 length: 14 amino acids. V lost 8 bases and J 4 bases, leaving 15 bases between the germline ends.

The rearrangement uses TRBV27 and TRBJ2-2, with TRBD1 identical over 7 bases. This CDR3 has 17 amino acids. The V gene's germline CDR1 is MNHEY and CDR2 SMNVEV (reference sequence). V gave up 2 bases and J gave up 4 bases; unmatched junction bases: 10. CDR3 nucleotide sequence: TGTGCCAGCAGTTTAGATAGTCGGGACAGATCCACCGGGGAGCTGTTTTTT. Residues: CASSLDSRDRSTGELFF.

This rearrangement joins TRBV18 to TRBJ2-3, with a tentative D call TRBD2 (7 bases). The ends were cut back, 5 bases at V and 1 base at J, with 19 bases in the middle. This CDR3 has 17 residues. The germline CDR1 and CDR2 sequences are KGHSH and LQKENI. The CDR3 loop is CASSFNAGAIGTDTQYF. The CDR3 DNA is TGTGCCAGCTCATTTAATGCGGGGGCGATCGGCACAGATACGCAGTATTTT. Drawing the rest from reference TRBV18 and TRBJ2-3, the complete variable domain is NAGVMQNPRHLVRRRGQEARLRCSPMKGHSHVYWYRQLPEEGLKFMVYLQKENIIDESGMPKERFSAEFPKEGPSILRIQQVVRGDSAAYFCASSFNAGAIGTDTQYFGPGTRLTVL.

The rearrangement uses TRBV7-3 and TRBJ1-1, with TRBD1 identical over 8 bases. The junction had 3 bases not matched to a gene; V was cut back by 5 bases and J by 1 base. This CDR3 contains 14 residues. Germline V gene lookup returns CDR1 SGHTA and CDR2 FQGTGA. CDR3 DNA: TGTGCCAGCAGCCCGACAGGGGAGAACACTGAAGCTTTCTTT. It codes for CASSPTGENTEAFF. Full variable domain (rest looked up from reference TRBV7-3 and TRBJ1-1): GAGVSQTPSNKVTEKGKYVELRCDPISGHTALYWYRQSLGQGPEFLIYFQGTGAADDSGLPNDRFFAVRPEGSVSTLKIQRTERGDSAVYLCASSPTGENTEAFFGQGTRLTVV.